The present entry profiles one T cell receptor (beta chain) with its context. The sample is drawn from a study of blood T cell repertoires in COVID-19. About the research overall: PBMCs, B-cell-depleted T cells, or T cells provided the cDNA or gDNA that made up the material.

Germline V gene data show CDR1 as MNHNY and CDR2 as SVGAGI (reference sequence). The CDR3 spans 17 residues. Trimming removed 5 bases from V and 0 bases from J; junction bases left unmatched: 6. Sequenced by immunoSEQ multiplex PCR; TCRdb stores in-frame clones only, minus some. The sample records around 67,000 clones, almost 85% being singletons. The chain links TRBV6-6 to TRBJ2-2, with 10 bases identical to TRBD1. Specimen: peripheral blood. The source is a man in his 70s with acute or convalescent COVID-19. CDR3 residues: CASSRDRGFPNTGELFF. CDR3 coding DNA: TGTGCCAGCAGTCGGGACAGGGGATTCCCGAACACCGGGGAGCTGTTTTTT.